Listed here is a single TCR beta chain. Its antigen remains unknown. HTBI primers from iRepertoire and Arm-PCR of CDR3 regions yielded the TCR beta libraries. TCRdb itself ran the multiplex PCR reads through MiXCR, one entry per CDR3 protein. The sample lists some 330,000 distinct CDR3 sequences; roughly 25% were seen once. Germline lookup yields CDR1 SGHVS and CDR2 FQNEAQ. The CDR3 is 15 amino acids. Trimming pared 1 base from V and 0 bases from J, leaving 7 bases between. This sample was included in a study of regulatory T cells in long-lasting Graves disease. Broader study findings: Persistent Graves' patients had lower TCR diversity than newly diagnosed ones. Favored usage of TRBV28, TRBJ1-2 and TRBJ2-5 was recorded in persistent disease. Sharing of public clonotypes was greater in persistent patients (about 2,700) than in new patients (approximately 940).

Regarding time point: persistent/refractory GD, antithyroid drugs over 5 years with positive TRAb. The TCR library used RNA extracted from PBMCs. The source material was peripheral blood mononuclear cells (PBMCs), sampled when the disease was refractory, from a patient treated with antithyroid drugs. This chain links TRBV7-8 with TRBJ2-4; D ambiguous. This TCR derives from a middle-aged woman with Graves disease. The CDR3 loop reads CASSLDGVAKNIQYF. In DNA form, the CDR3 reads TGTGCCAGCAGCTTAGACGGCGTAGCCAAAAACATTCAGTACTTC.